This T cell receptor beta chain was identified during a study of blood T cell repertoires in COVID-19. CDR1 is SGHVS, CDR2 FQNEAQ, per germline. There are 14 residues in the CDR3. V dropped 0 bases and J dropped 4 bases, with 7 bases sitting between them. The data were produced by immunoSEQ multiplex PCR, yet TCRdb's version contains in-frame clones alone and is incomplete. The table has around 250,000 clones, about 91% seen once; the top ten hold 1.2%. The TCR originated in a human donor in a cohort exposed to, infected with or recovered from COVID-19 (not recorded which). The donor label of this sample is uncertain. The sequenced material came from PBMCs or T cells enriched from blood (not recorded which). The chain links TRBV7-8 to TRBJ1-5; D unclear. CDR3 sequence: CASSLAGGNQPQHF. CDR3 nucleotide sequence: TGTGCCAGCAGCTTAGCAGGAGGAAATCAGCCCCAGCATTTT. Supplemented by reference TRBV7-8 and TRBJ1-5, the full variable domain reads GAGVSQSPRYKVAKRGQDVALRCDPISGHVSLFWYQQALGQGPEFLTYFQNEAQLDKSGLPSDRFFAERPEGSVSTLKIQRTQQEDSAVYLCASSLAGGNQPQHFGDGTRLSIL.